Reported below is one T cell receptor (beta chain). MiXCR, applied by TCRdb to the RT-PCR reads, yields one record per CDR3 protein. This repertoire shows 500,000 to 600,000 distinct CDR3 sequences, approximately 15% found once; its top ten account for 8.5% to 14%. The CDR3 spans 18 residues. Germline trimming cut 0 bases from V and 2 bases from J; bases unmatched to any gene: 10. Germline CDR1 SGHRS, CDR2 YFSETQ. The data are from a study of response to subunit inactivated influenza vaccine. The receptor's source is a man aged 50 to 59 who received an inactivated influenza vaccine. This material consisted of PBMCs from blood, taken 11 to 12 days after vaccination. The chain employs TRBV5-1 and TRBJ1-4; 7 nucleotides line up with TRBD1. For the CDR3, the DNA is TGCGCCAGCAGCTTGGGACAGGGTGGCCCGAGGACTAATGAAAAACTGTTTTTT. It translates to CASSLGQGGPRTNEKLFF.